The 2 T cell receptor beta chains given below trace back to one sample, sequenced in a study of OX40 agonist ivuxolimab in advanced cancers. Profiling relied on immunoSEQ multiplex PCR, and the TCRdb table lists in-frame clones only, not all of them. The sample contains 150,000 to 190,000 clones, 94% of which appear only once. The material sequenced was CD4+ or CD8+ T cells sorted from blood, taken in a trial of the OX40 agonist ivuxolimab. Every receptor here comes from an adult with an advanced solid tumor such as melanoma, head and neck, liver or kidney cancer.

V gene TRBV19 combines with J gene TRBJ1-4; D is ambiguous. Germline V gene lookup returns CDR1 LNHDA and CDR2 SQIVND (reference sequence). The CDR3 contains 16 residues. V shed 1 base and J shed 0 bases, with 9 bases lying between them. For the CDR3, the DNA is TGTGCCAGTAGTATAGGCCAGCGAACAACTAATGAAAAACTGTTTTTT. This encodes CASSIGQRTTNEKLFF.

The rearrangement joins TRBV2 to TRBJ1-1, with D possibly matching TRBD1 (5 bases). The V end lost 6 bases, the J end lost 7 bases, and 15 bases lay between the germline ends. The V gene's germline CDR1 is SNHLY and CDR2 FYNNEI. The CDR3 sequence is 13 residues long. CDR3 region: CASRPGLRVEAFF. The CDR3 DNA is TGTGCCAGCAGGCCGGGGCTGAGGGTTGAAGCTTTCTTT.